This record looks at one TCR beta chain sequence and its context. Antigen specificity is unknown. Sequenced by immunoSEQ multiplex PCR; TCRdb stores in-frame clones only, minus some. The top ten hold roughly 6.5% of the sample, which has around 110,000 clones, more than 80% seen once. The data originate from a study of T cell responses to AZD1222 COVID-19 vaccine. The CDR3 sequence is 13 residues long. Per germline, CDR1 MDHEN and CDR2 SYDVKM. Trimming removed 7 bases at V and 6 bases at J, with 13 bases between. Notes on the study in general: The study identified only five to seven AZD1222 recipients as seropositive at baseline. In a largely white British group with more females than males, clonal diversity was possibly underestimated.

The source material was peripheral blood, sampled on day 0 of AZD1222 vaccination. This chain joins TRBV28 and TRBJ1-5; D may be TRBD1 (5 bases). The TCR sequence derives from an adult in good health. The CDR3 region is CASIIRGSQPQHF. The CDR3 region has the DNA TGTGCCAGCATCATAAGGGGTTCTCAGCCCCAGCATTTT.